The present entry profiles one T cell receptor beta chain with its context. Its antigen remains unidentified. Sequencing used immunoSEQ version 4 in survey mode. TCRdb keeps only in-frame clones here, not all; method: immunoSEQ multiplex PCR. The sample lists about 37,000 clones, roughly 90% occurring once. Cells were stimulated nonspecifically with anti-CD3/anti-CD28 magnetic beads. Sorting of responding CD4+ T cells relied on upregulated CD40 ligand together with CD69. This sample was included in a study of persistence of HIV-infected CD4 T cells. Study at large: Up to roughly 180 mL blood was drawn at multiple time points; a couple of donors had single-time leukapheresis. Anti-CD3/anti-CD28 stimulation activated a higher proportion of cells than antigen stimulation, with lower memory fraction.

This CDR3 comprises 15 residues. Trimming removed 0 bases at V and 3 bases at J, with 10 bases between. Germline values: CDR1 KGHSH, CDR2 LQKENI. Study results and limitations: TCRbeta richness was lower in CMV- and Gag-responding cells than in anti-CD3/anti-CD28-responding cells.

The chain links TRBV18 to TRBJ2-3; D is unclear. This sequence was found in an adult man with HIV who was CMV-seropositive. The source material was CD4+ T cells sorted from PBMCs after approximately 19-hour stimulation, sampled from a patient who received antiretroviral therapy. CDR3 DNA: TGTGCCAGCTCACCACCCGGGTCCAGGACAGATACGCAGTATTTT. Its protein is CASSPPGSRTDTQYF.